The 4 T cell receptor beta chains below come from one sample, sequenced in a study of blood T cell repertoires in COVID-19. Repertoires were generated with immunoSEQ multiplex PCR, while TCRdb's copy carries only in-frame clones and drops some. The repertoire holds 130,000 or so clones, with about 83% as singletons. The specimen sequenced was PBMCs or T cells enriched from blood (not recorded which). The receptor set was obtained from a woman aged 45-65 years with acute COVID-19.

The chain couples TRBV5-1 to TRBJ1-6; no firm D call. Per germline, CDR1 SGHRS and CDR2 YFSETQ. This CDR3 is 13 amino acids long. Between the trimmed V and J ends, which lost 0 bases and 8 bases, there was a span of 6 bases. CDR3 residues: CASSLGHDSPLHF. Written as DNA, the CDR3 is TGCGCCAGCAGCTTGGGACACGATTCACCCCTCCACTTT. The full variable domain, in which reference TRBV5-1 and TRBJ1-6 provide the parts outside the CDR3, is KAGVTQTPRYLIKTRGQQVTLSCSPISGHRSVSWYQQTPGQGLQFLFEYFSETQRNKGNFPGRFSGRQFSNSRSEMNVSTLELGDSALYLCASSLGHDSPLHFGNGTRLTVT.

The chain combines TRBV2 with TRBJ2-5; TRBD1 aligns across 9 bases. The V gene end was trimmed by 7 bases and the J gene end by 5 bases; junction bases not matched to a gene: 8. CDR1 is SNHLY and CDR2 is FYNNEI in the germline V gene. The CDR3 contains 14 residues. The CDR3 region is CASKGNRGPETQYF. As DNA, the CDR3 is TGTGCCAGCAAGGGGAACAGGGGGCCTGAGACCCAGTACTTC.

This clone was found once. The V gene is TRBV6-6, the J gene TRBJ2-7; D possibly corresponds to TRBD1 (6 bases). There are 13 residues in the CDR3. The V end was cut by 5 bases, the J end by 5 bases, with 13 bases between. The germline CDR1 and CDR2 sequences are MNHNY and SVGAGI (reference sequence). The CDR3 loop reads CASSAGALNEQYF. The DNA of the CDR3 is TGTGCCAGCAGTGCAGGGGCACTAAACGAGCAGTACTTC.

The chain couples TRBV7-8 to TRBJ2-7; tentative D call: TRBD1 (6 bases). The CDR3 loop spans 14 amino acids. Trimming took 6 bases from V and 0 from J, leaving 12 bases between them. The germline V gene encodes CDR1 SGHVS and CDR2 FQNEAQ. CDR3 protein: CASSLQGLSYEQYF. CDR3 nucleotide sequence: TGTGCCAGCAGTCTACAGGGCCTCTCCTACGAGCAGTACTTC.